These 25 T cell receptor beta chains were sequenced from one sample in a study of shared clonotypes between healthy human individuals. Sequencing was performed with immunoSEQ multiplex PCR; in TCRdb, only in-frame clones are kept and a portion is missing. The table lists roughly 1,500,000 clones, roughly 98% of them singletons. The sample was naive CD4+ T cells sorted from blood. Sample subset: CD45RA+ positively selected. Source of these receptors: a man aged 30 to 39 in good health.

The chain recombines TRBV7-9 with TRBJ2-3; 7 nucleotides agree with TRBD1. This CDR3 has 15 amino acids. CDR1 is SEHNR and CDR2 is FQNEAQ in the germline V gene (reference sequence). V lost 3 bases to trimming and J lost 0 bases; unmatched junction nucleotides: 3. CDR3 residues: CASSLGDSSTDTQYF. The CDR3 DNA is TGTGCCAGCAGCTTGGGGGACAGTAGCACAGATACGCAGTATTTT.

The chain links TRBV18 to TRBJ2-3; 7 nucleotides match TRBD2. The CDR3 has 15 amino acids. Germline trimming cut 2 bases from V and 2 bases from J; bases unmatched to any gene: 4. The V gene's germline CDR1 is KGHSH and CDR2 LQKENI. The CDR3 region has the DNA TGTGCCAGCTCACCAAGGCTAGCGGACACAGATACGCAGTATTTT. Amino acid sequence: CASSPRLADTDTQYF.

The V and J genes are TRBV5-1 and TRBJ2-3, with 7 bases fitting TRBD1. The CDR3 is 14 residues long. The V segment lost 0 bases and the J segment 4 bases; nucleotides outside the gene matches: 2. The germline gives CDR1 SGHRS, CDR2 YFSETQ. CDR3 in DNA: TGCGCCAGCAGCTTGGAGGGGGCCGCAGATACGCAGTATTTT. The encoded protein is CASSLEGAADTQYF.

This clone is a singleton in its sample. This chain links TRBV18 with TRBJ2-1; D remains ambiguous. CDR1 is KGHSH and CDR2 is LQKENI in the germline V gene. This CDR3 is 13 amino acids long. V was cut by 4 bases and J by 3 bases, with 7 bases left in between. The CDR3 is CASSRRDYNEQFF. The CDR3 DNA reads as TGTGCCAGCTCACGAAGGGACTACAATGAGCAGTTCTTC.

As regards this clone: Sequence at one end of the junction differs from germline and may be a read error. The V gene is TRBV11-1, the J gene TRBJ2-7, with a weak D call TRBD2 (5 bases). Per the germline V gene, CDR1 is SGHAT and CDR2 is FQDESV (reference sequence). This CDR3 has 12 amino acids. The CDR3 nucleotides read TGTGCCAGCAGCCTAGCCTCCTACGAGCAGTACTTC. Residues: CASSLASYEQYF.

This rearrangement joins TRBV6-4 to TRBJ2-2; D unclear. CDR3 size: 12 residues. V lost 3 bases and J 4 bases, leaving 3 bases between the germline ends. CDR1 MRHNA and CDR2 SNTAGT come from the germline V gene. The CDR3: CASSEVTGELFF. The CDR3 DNA is TGTGCCAGCAGTGAAGTCACCGGGGAGCTGTTTTTT.

This clone has only one observation. This may come from a read error, since a much larger clone is one base off. The chain carries TRBV2 and TRBJ2-3; TRBD2 matches at 10 bases. This CDR3 has 15 amino acids. The J segment lost 0 bases and the V segment lost 3 bases, leaving 0 bases of the junction unmatched. The germline CDR1 and CDR2 sequences are SNHLY and FYNNEI. The CDR3 spells CASSETSGSTDTQYF. CDR3 nucleotides: TGTGCCAGCAGTGAGACTAGCGGGAGCACAGATACGCAGTATTTT.

The chain uses TRBV28 and TRBJ2-7; tentatively, D is TRBD2 (6 bases). The germline CDR1 and CDR2 sequences are MDHEN and SYDVKM. V was clipped by 4 bases and J by 1 base, with 11 bases between them. The CDR3 extends over 14 amino acids. CDR3 loop: CASSSVSGSYEQYF. The CDR3 region has the DNA TGTGCCAGCAGTTCTGTTAGCGGTTCCTACGAGCAGTACTTC.

This chain joins TRBV9 and TRBJ2-7; TRBD1 matches at 10 bases. The germline V gene encodes CDR1 SGDLS and CDR2 YYNGEE. The CDR3 is made up of 15 amino acids. V lost 4 bases, J lost 4 bases, and 8 bases stayed unmatched. The DNA for the CDR3 is TGTGCCAGCAGCCCTGGGGGGACAGGGGTATACGAGCAGTACTTC. Amino acids: CASSPGGTGVYEQYF.

The chain carries TRBV9 and TRBJ2-7; 7 bases fit TRBD2. CDR1 is SGDLS, CDR2 YYNGEE, per germline. CDR3 length: 16 amino acids. The trim removed 1 base at V and 2 bases at J, leaving 9 bases unmatched. The DNA for the CDR3 is TGTGCCAGCAGCGTAAGGCCCGGCGCGGGGGCCTACGAGCAGTACTTC. It is translated as CASSVRPGAGAYEQYF. The full variable domain, rest sourced from reference TRBV9 and TRBJ2-7, is DSGVTQTPKHLITATGQRVTLRCSPRSGDLSVYWYQQSLDQGLQFLIQYYNGEERAKGNILERFSAQQFPDLHSELNLSSLELGDSALYFCASSVRPGAGAYEQYFGPGTRLTVT.

This chain connects TRBV27 to TRBJ2-3, with D tentatively TRBD2 (6 bases). The CDR3 consists of 15 residues. Deletions cut 3 bases from V and 1 base from J, with 11 bases between. Germline V gives CDR1 MNHEY, CDR2 SMNVEV (reference sequence). The CDR3 spells CASSFRERGTDTQYF. The CDR3 DNA reads as TGTGCCAGCAGTTTCCGGGAGAGAGGCACAGATACGCAGTATTTT.

V is TRBV5-1 and J is TRBJ2-3; 8 bases are a match to TRBD2. With V trimmed by 0 bases and J by 2 bases, 5 bases remained unmatched. This CDR3 spans 16 amino acids. Germline V lookup: CDR1 SGHRS, CDR2 YFSETQ. CDR3 residues: CASSLAGGAFTDTQYF. The CDR3 DNA reads TGCGCCAGCAGCTTGGCCGGGGGGGCGTTCACAGATACGCAGTATTTT.

The V call is TRBV18, the J call TRBJ2-1, with no clear D. The CDR3 has 14 amino acids. V was pared by 4 bases and J by 2 bases, with 9 bases between. Germline V CDR1 and CDR2: KGHSH, LQKENI. CDR3 protein: CASSQPVTYNEQFF. CDR3 nucleotides: TGTGCCAGCTCACAACCGGTGACCTACAATGAGCAGTTCTTC.

Concerning this clone itself: Within the sample, other DNA sequences also encode this same CDR3. The CDR3 reads CSVVGRLQETQYF. The CDR3 bases are TGCAGCGTTGTTGGACGCTTACAAGAGACCCAGTACTTC. The V gene is TRBV29-1, the J gene TRBJ2-5; D call uncertain. Germline loops: CDR1 SQVTM, CDR2 ANQGSEA. The CDR3 has 13 residues. V lost 4 bases, J lost 2 bases, and 11 bases lay in between.

The chain links TRBV9 to TRBJ2-5; TRBD2 matches 10 bases. Germline trimming cut 4 bases from V and 4 bases from J; bases unmatched to any gene: 1. The CDR3 length is 13 residues. The germline CDR1 and CDR2 sequences are SGDLS and YYNGEE. The CDR3 coding sequence is TGTGCCAGCAGCCGGACTAGCGGAGAGACCCAGTACTTC. Its protein is CASSRTSGETQYF.

This chain joins TRBV5-6 and TRBJ2-1; possible D gene TRBD2, 7 bases. Deletions cut 4 bases from V and 5 bases from J, with 22 bases between. CDR1 and CDR2 from the germline V gene are SGHDT and YYEEEE. This CDR3 spans 17 amino acids. The CDR3 DNA reads TGTGCCAGCAGCCACAACACCCTAGCGGAGGGGGACAATGAGCAGTTCTTC. Encoded protein: CASSHNTLAEGDNEQFF.

The chain recombines TRBV7-9 with TRBJ2-3; 7 bases fit TRBD1. The junction had 7 bases not matched to a gene; V was cut back by 5 bases and J by 5 bases. Germline V CDR1 and CDR2: SEHNR, FQNEAQ (reference sequence). This CDR3 is 14 amino acids long. For the CDR3, the DNA is TGTGCCAGCAGCAAAGGGACAGTCCTAGATACGCAGTATTTT. Amino acid sequence: CASSKGTVLDTQYF.

The V call is TRBV7-9, the J call TRBJ1-1, with D uncertain. With 3 bases removed from V and 5 bases from J, the gap between germline ends came to 10 bases. The CDR3 has 13 residues. CDR1 and CDR2 from the germline V gene are SEHNR and FQNEAQ (reference sequence). CDR3 sequence reads: CASSFQDGTEAFF. The CDR3 DNA follows: TGTGCCAGCAGCTTCCAAGACGGTACTGAAGCTTTCTTT. Complete variable domain (other parts from reference TRBV7-9 and TRBJ1-1): DTGVSQNPRHKITKRGQNVTFRCDPISEHNRLYWYRQTLGQGPEFLTYFQNEAQLEKSRLLSDRFSAERPKGSFSTLEIQRTEQGDSAMYLCASSFQDGTEAFFGQGTRLTVV.

This clone has only a few counts. The J gene is TRBJ2-7, the V gene TRBV18; TRBD2 is a possible D gene (7 bases). This CDR3 has 14 amino acids. The germline gives CDR1 KGHSH, CDR2 LQKENI. Trimming removed 5 bases at V and 3 bases at J, with 14 bases between. CDR3 in DNA: TGTGCCAGCTCAACGCGGGGGCCCAACTACGAGCAGTACTTC. Protein product: CASSTRGPNYEQYF.

V usage is TRBV7-3 and J usage is TRBJ1-5; 9 nucleotides align to TRBD1. The CDR3 loop spans 13 amino acids. In germline, CDR1 is SGHTA, CDR2 FQGTGA. Trimming at V came to 6 bases and at J to 14 bases, leaving 11 bases not matched to a gene. This CDR3 is CASRDGNRTGEHF. As DNA, the CDR3 is TGTGCCAGCAGAGATGGGAATCGGACAGGGGAGCATTTT.

The count of this clone is one. The chain employs TRBV5-1 and TRBJ1-1; D is uncertain. Trimming pared 0 bases from V and 3 bases from J, leaving 12 bases between. Germline CDR1 reads SGHRS; CDR2 reads YFSETQ. The CDR3 is 15 amino acids. This CDR3 reads CASSLDEGSYTEAFF. CDR3 bases: TGCGCCAGCAGCTTGGATGAAGGGTCTTACACTGAAGCTTTCTTT. Looking up the rest from reference TRBV5-1 and TRBJ1-1 gives the full variable domain: KAGVTQTPRYLIKTRGQQVTLSCSPISGHRSVSWYQQTPGQGLQFLFEYFSETQRNKGNFPGRFSGRQFSNSRSEMNVSTLELGDSALYLCASSLDEGSYTEAFFGQGTRLTVV.

This CDR3 is CASTFTGGSTDTQYF. The CDR3 DNA follows: TGTGCCAGCACTTTCACGGGGGGTAGCACAGATACGCAGTATTTT. The rearrangement links TRBV9 to TRBJ2-3; 7 nucleotides line up with TRBD2. Unmatched junction bases numbered 7, after V lost 6 bases and J lost 0 bases. Germline loops: CDR1 SGDLS, CDR2 YYNGEE. This CDR3 spans 15 amino acids.

The chain is built from TRBV10-1 and TRBJ2-2; TRBD2 is a possible D gene (5 bases). Germline lookup yields CDR1 WNHNN and CDR2 SYGVQD (reference sequence). This CDR3 contains 14 residues. Trimming took off 3 bases at V and 6 bases at J, with 11 bases between the two ends. The CDR3 spells CASSDMLAAGELFF. The CDR3 DNA reads TGCGCCAGCAGTGACATGCTAGCAGCCGGGGAGCTGTTTTTT.

V gene TRBV5-1 combines with J gene TRBJ2-1; tentatively, D is TRBD1 or TRBD2 (6 bases each). This CDR3 is built from 14 residues. V was pared by 4 bases and J by 7 bases, with 15 bases between. Germline-derived CDR1 and CDR2 are SGHRS and YFSETQ. The CDR3 DNA follows: TGCGCCAGCAGCACGGGGGCGCAAGGGAATGAGCAGTTCTTC. This gives the protein CASSTGAQGNEQFF.

V is TRBV19 and J is TRBJ2-3; perhaps TRBD1 as D (6 bases). V lost 1 base to trimming and J lost 1 base, with 12 bases between them. Germline loops: CDR1 LNHDA, CDR2 SQIVND (reference sequence). The CDR3 sequence is 16 residues long. CDR3 region: CASSIVGGGGTDTQYF. The CDR3 DNA reads TGTGCCAGTAGTATAGTTGGTGGGGGCGGCACAGATACGCAGTATTTT.